One and the same sample provided the 28 T cell receptor beta chains below, sequenced in a study of cytomegalovirus exposure and HLA in healthy donors. The primer mix had 60 Vbeta and 13 Jbeta primers. Only in-frame clones appear in the TCRdb table, and some are missing; sequencing was by immunoSEQ multiplex PCR. This repertoire shows about 190,000 clones, more than 75% found once; its top ten account for roughly 1.7%. The source material was PBMCs. All receptors derive from a young woman in good health and CMV-seronegative.

The DNA for the CDR3 is TGTGCCAGCAGTGAGGGGACAGGCGGCTACACCTTC. Amino acid sequence: CASSEGTGGYTF. The rearrangement links TRBV2 to TRBJ1-2; TRBD1 matches at 8 bases. Germline-derived CDR1 and CDR2 are SNHLY and FYNNEI. The V gene end was trimmed by 3 bases and the J gene end by 8 bases; junction bases not matched to a gene: 2. The CDR3 is 12 amino acids.

This clone was observed a single time. The chain carries TRBV7-9 and TRBJ1-3; D uncertain. This CDR3 is 14 amino acids long. CDR1 is SEHNR and CDR2 is FQNEAQ in the germline V gene (reference sequence). V was shortened by 2 bases and J by 0 bases, with 5 bases between the two germline ends. CDR3 coding DNA: TGTGCCAGCAGCTTATACAGCTCTGGAAACACCATATATTTT. It yields the protein CASSLYSSGNTIYF.

V gene TRBV19 combines with J gene TRBJ1-6, with 11 nucleotides matching TRBD1. The CDR3 runs to 14 residues. Germline V gene lookup returns CDR1 LNHDA and CDR2 SQIVND (reference sequence). The J segment lost 8 bases and the V segment lost 5 bases, leaving 2 bases of the junction unmatched. The CDR3 here is CASSPGQGDSPLHF. The CDR3 DNA reads as TGTGCCAGTAGTCCGGGACAGGGGGATTCACCCCTCCACTTT.

The J gene is TRBJ2-2, the V gene TRBV2, with unresolved D. Germline assignment: CDR1 SNHLY and CDR2 FYNNEI. CDR3 length equals 15 residues. The V gene lost 3 bases and the J gene lost 0 bases, with 8 bases spanning the gap. CDR3 sequence (DNA): TGTGCCAGCAGTGACTACGGGTCGAACACCGGGGAGCTGTTTTTT. Its protein product is CASSDYGSNTGELFF.

The CDR3 protein is CASSLGPAGQGGNYGYTF. CDR3 DNA sequence: TGCGCCAGCAGCTTGGGACCCGCAGGCCAAGGTGGGAACTATGGCTACACCTTC. This rearrangement joins TRBV5-1 to TRBJ1-2; D is uncertain. The CDR3 has 18 residues. The germline V and J ends were trimmed by 0 bases and 2 bases, with 20 bases remaining between them. Per the germline V gene, CDR1 is SGHRS and CDR2 is YFSETQ.

This clone was found a few times. The V call is TRBV6-1, the J call TRBJ2-1, with 9 bases identical to TRBD1. Germline V lookup: CDR1 MNHNS, CDR2 SASEGT. The CDR3 loop spans 14 amino acids. Trimming removed 2 bases from V and 7 bases from J; junction bases left unmatched: 3. CDR3 coding DNA: TGTGCCAGCAGTGAACCCGGGACAGGGAATGAGCAGTTCTTC. It translates to CASSEPGTGNEQFF.

J is TRBJ1-5 and V is TRBV2; D gene uncertain. V lost 1 base and J lost 5, with 9 bases in between. The germline gives CDR1 SNHLY, CDR2 FYNNEI. This CDR3 spans 14 amino acids. CDR3 residues: CASSEGVRDQPQHF. Written as DNA, the CDR3 is TGTGCCAGCAGTGAAGGGGTTCGGGATCAGCCCCAGCATTTT.

V gene TRBV10-3 combines with J gene TRBJ1-5, with 8 bases aligning to TRBD1. V shed 6 bases and J 2 bases; nucleotides not matched to a gene: 3. Germline V lookup: CDR1 ENHRY, CDR2 SYGVKD. This CDR3 has 14 residues. The CDR3 coding sequence is TGTGCCATCAGGGGACAGGAAGGCAATCAGCCCCAGCATTTT. Encoded protein: CAIRGQEGNQPQHF.

The CDR3 DNA is TGTGCCAGCTCACCGGACAGGAGGATGGCGCAGTACTTC. This encodes CASSPDRRMAQYF. The chain combines TRBV18 with TRBJ2-7; 7 bases agree with TRBD1. The length of the CDR3 is 13 residues. From germline, CDR1 is KGHSH and CDR2 LQKENI. With 3 bases clipped from V and 9 bases from J, the junction kept 8 bases outside the gene matches.

This clone came up once. J is TRBJ1-6 and V is TRBV19; no clear D. This CDR3 is built from 12 residues. V was shortened by 3 bases and J by 8 bases, with 5 bases between the two germline ends. Germline values: CDR1 LNHDA, CDR2 SQIVND (reference sequence). CDR3: CASSMGDSPLHF. The CDR3 nucleotides read TGTGCCAGTAGTATGGGAGATTCACCCCTCCACTTT.

The V call is TRBV5-6, the J call TRBJ2-7; the D is unclear. The germline gives CDR1 SGHDT, CDR2 YYEEEE. There are 13 residues in the CDR3. Trimming left V 2 bases short and J 3 bases short, with 9 bases between. CDR3 loop: CASSLGVGYEQYF. CDR3 nucleotide sequence: TGTGCCAGCAGCTTAGGAGTGGGCTACGAGCAGTACTTC. Using reference TRBV5-6 and TRBJ2-7 for the parts outside the CDR3, the full variable domain is DAGVTQSPTHLIKTRGQQVTLRCSPKSGHDTVSWYQQALGQGPQFIFQYYEEEERQRGNFPDRFSGHQFPNYSSELNVNALLLGDSALYLCASSLGVGYEQYFGPGTRLTVT.

The CDR3, as DNA: TGTGCCAGTAGTTCTACAGTGACACAAGAGACCCAGTACTTC. This sequence encodes CASSSTVTQETQYF. V and J are TRBV19 and TRBJ2-5; D is unresolved. Germline loops: CDR1 LNHDA, CDR2 SQIVND (reference sequence). Trimming took off 5 bases at V and 2 bases at J, with 12 bases between the two ends. This CDR3 is built from 14 residues.

V gene TRBV5-8 combines with J gene TRBJ1-6; TRBD1 might be the D (6 bases). This CDR3 has 16 amino acids. Germline V gives CDR1 SGHTS, CDR2 YDEGEE. V was shortened by 4 bases and J by 9 bases, with 20 bases between the two germline ends. DNA of the CDR3: TGTGCCAGCAGCCCCGGCACAGGGCCCGGCGGTTCACCCCTCCACTTT. This codes for CASSPGTGPGGSPLHF.

The rearrangement links TRBV11-2 to TRBJ2-7, with a weak D call TRBD1 (6 bases). From germline, CDR1 is SGHAT and CDR2 FQNNGV. V gave up 0 bases and J gave up 6 bases, with 15 bases separating them. This CDR3 has 15 amino acids. CDR3 nucleotide sequence: TGTGCCAGCAGCTTAGATCGCACAGGGTCGGCCGAGCAGTACTTC. This codes for CASSLDRTGSAEQYF.

This chain uses TRBV7-8 with TRBJ2-1; TRBD2 aligns across 10 bases. Losses at the gene ends were 0 bases for V and 4 bases for J; bases not matched to a gene: 12. Germline values: CDR1 SGHVS, CDR2 FQNEAQ. CDR3 length: 19 residues. CDR3 DNA sequence: TGTGCCAGCAGCTTAGCTCATTCTAGCGGGAGAGAGATATACAATGAGCAGTTCTTC. Residues: CASSLAHSSGREIYNEQFF.

V usage is TRBV25-1 and J usage is TRBJ1-4, with no clear D. The germline V gene has CDR1 MGHDK and CDR2 SYGVNS. This CDR3 comprises 14 residues. V dropped 5 bases and J dropped 8 bases, with 15 bases sitting between them. The DNA of the CDR3 is TGTGCCAGCAGTTCCGAGAGGGCGGGGGAAAAACTGTTTTTT. This sequence encodes CASSSERAGEKLFF. Based on the CDR3 plus reference TRBV25-1 and TRBJ1-4, the full variable domain is EADIYQTPRYLVIGTGKKITLECSQTMGHDKMYWYQQDPGMELHLIHYSYGVNSTEKGDLSSESTVSRIRTEHFPLTLESARPSHTSQYLCASSSERAGEKLFFGSGTQLSVL.

The chain recombines TRBV28 with TRBJ2-7; D remains unclear. The CDR3 is 13 residues long. Germline loops: CDR1 MDHEN, CDR2 SYDVKM. V was clipped by 2 bases and J by 3 bases, with 8 bases between them. Here the CDR3 DNA reads TGTGCCAGCAGTTTAGGCACCTTCTACGAGCAGTACTTC. Its protein is CASSLGTFYEQYF.

This clone was seen once. The chain couples TRBV4-1 to TRBJ2-7, with TRBD2 as a possible D gene (5 bases). The CDR3 is made up of 13 amino acids. Germline CDR1 and CDR2: MGHRA and YSYEKL. V dropped 4 bases and J dropped 4 bases, with 11 bases sitting between them. The CDR3 is CASSRERTYEQYF. CDR3 sequence (DNA): TGCGCCAGCAGCCGGGAGAGGACTTACGAGCAGTACTTC.

The chain carries TRBV5-1 and TRBJ2-1; D is possibly TRBD2 (6 bases). V lost 0 bases and J 10 bases, leaving 17 bases between the germline ends. In germline, CDR1 is SGHRS, CDR2 YFSETQ. CDR3 length: 15 residues. CDR3 coding DNA: TGCGCCAGCAGCTTGGATTCTAGCGTGGGTTTGGAGCAGTTCTTC. Protein: CASSLDSSVGLEQFF.

The rearrangement joins TRBV9 to TRBJ2-2; tentatively, D is TRBD2 (5 bases). The CDR3 loop spans 13 amino acids. Trimming shortened V by 0 bases and J by 7 bases, and 7 bases separated the two germline ends. Germline CDR1 reads SGDLS; CDR2 reads YYNGEE. The CDR3 reads CASSVGGLGELFF. The CDR3 nucleotides read TGTGCCAGCAGCGTAGGAGGGCTCGGGGAGCTGTTTTTT.

The genes are TRBV6-1 and TRBJ2-5, with a weak D call TRBD2 (6 bases). The CDR3 runs 13 residues. The V gene lost 5 bases and the J gene lost 5 bases, with 12 bases spanning the gap. Germline CDR1 MNHNS, CDR2 SASEGT. CDR3 sequence reads: CASSYGGLETQYF. CDR3 in DNA: TGTGCCAGCAGTTATGGAGGGCTGGAGACCCAGTACTTC.

The gene calls are TRBV7-9 and TRBJ2-5, with TRBD2 identical over 8 bases. The CDR3 contains 15 residues. Germline assignment: CDR1 SEHNR and CDR2 FQNEAQ (reference sequence). Trimming at V came to 1 base and at J to 1 base, leaving 2 bases not matched to a gene. DNA for the CDR3: TGTGCCAGCAGCTTAGTCGGGGGGGCCCAAGAGACCCAGTACTTC. Translation gives CASSLVGGAQETQYF. Complete variable domain (other parts from reference TRBV7-9 and TRBJ2-5): DTGVSQNPRHKITKRGQNVTFRCDPISEHNRLYWYRQTLGQGPEFLTYFQNEAQLEKSRLLSDRFSAERPKGSFSTLEIQRTEQGDSAMYLCASSLVGGAQETQYFGPGTRLLVL.

The chain carries TRBV19 and TRBJ1-2; 10 bases agree with TRBD1. The CDR3 is made up of 14 amino acids. CDR1 LNHDA and CDR2 SQIVND come from the germline V gene (reference sequence). The trim removed 4 bases at V and 10 bases at J, leaving 9 bases unmatched. The CDR3 spells CASSRDRGQPNYTF. DNA of the CDR3: TGTGCCAGTAGTAGAGACAGGGGGCAACCGAACTACACCTTC.

The J gene is TRBJ2-3, the V gene TRBV28; 9 bases fit TRBD2. This CDR3 comprises 15 residues. The J segment lost 5 bases and the V segment lost 3 bases, leaving 6 bases of the junction unmatched. CDR1 is MDHEN, CDR2 SYDVKM, per germline. In DNA, the CDR3 is TGTGCCAGCAGTTTCGCGGGGGGGGGTAGAGATACGCAGTATTTT. This codes for CASSFAGGGRDTQYF.

This clone was recorded only once. This sequence joins TRBV5-1 and TRBJ2-1, with 11 bases that match TRBD1. Losses at the gene ends were 4 bases for V and 10 bases for J; bases not matched to a gene: 13. The CDR3 runs to 16 residues. Germline V gene sequence: CDR1 SGHRS, CDR2 YFSETQ. The CDR3 sequence: CASSPLRDRGIKEQFF. The CDR3 nucleotides are TGCGCCAGCAGCCCACTCCGGGACAGGGGGATTAAGGAGCAGTTCTTC.

The chain combines TRBV10-3 with TRBJ2-1, with D tentatively TRBD1 (6 bases). Trimming cost V 7 bases and J 2 bases, with 15 bases left between them. The V gene's germline CDR1 is ENHRY and CDR2 SYGVKD. The CDR3 sequence is 15 residues long. CDR3 in amino acids: CAITLEGTPYNEQFF. In nucleotides, the CDR3 is TGTGCCATCACTCTAGAGGGGACACCCTACAATGAGCAGTTCTTC.

This clone appeared a few times. The chain employs TRBV4-1 and TRBJ1-1; no firm D call. Per germline, CDR1 MGHRA and CDR2 YSYEKL. This CDR3 has 14 amino acids. The V and J ends lost 2 bases and 2 bases respectively, with 9 bases between them. The CDR3, as DNA: TGCGCCAGCAGCCAACCGGTTCTTAACACTGAAGCTTTCTTT. Protein sequence: CASSQPVLNTEAFF.

The chain joins TRBV5-1 to TRBJ2-1, with 9 bases lining up with TRBD2. Per the germline V gene, CDR1 is SGHRS and CDR2 is YFSETQ. V shed 0 bases, J shed 4 bases, and the junction held 8 bases outside the gene matches. The CDR3 has 17 residues. CDR3 sequence (DNA): TGCGCCAGCAGCTTGGCCGCTGGCGGGGGGGCGTACAATGAGCAGTTCTTC. Its protein product is CASSLAAGGGAYNEQFF.